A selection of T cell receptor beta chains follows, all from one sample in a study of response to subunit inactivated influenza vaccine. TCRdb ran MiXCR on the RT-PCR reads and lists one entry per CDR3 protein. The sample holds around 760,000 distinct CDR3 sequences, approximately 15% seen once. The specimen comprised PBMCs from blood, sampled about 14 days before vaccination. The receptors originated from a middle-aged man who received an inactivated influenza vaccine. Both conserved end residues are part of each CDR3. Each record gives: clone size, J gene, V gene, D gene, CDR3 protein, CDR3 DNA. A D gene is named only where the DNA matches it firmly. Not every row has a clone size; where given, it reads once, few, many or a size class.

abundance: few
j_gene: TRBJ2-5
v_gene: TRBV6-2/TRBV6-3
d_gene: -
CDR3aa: CASTDSKLTQYF
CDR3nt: TGTGCCAGCACCGACAGCAAGCTTACCCAGTACTTC

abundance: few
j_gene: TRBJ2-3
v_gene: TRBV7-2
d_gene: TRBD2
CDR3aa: CASSRFLGSGGDTQYF
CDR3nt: TGTGCCAGCAGCAGATTTTTGGGGAGCGGGGGGGATACGCAGTATTTT

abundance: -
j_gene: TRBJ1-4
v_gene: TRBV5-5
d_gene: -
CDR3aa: CASSSGAGEKLFF
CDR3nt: TGTGCCAGCAGCTCCGGGGCGGGTGAAAAACTGTTTTTT

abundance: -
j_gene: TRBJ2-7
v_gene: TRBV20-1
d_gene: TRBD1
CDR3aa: CSAAWTGDTSEQYF
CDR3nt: TGCAGTGCAGCGTGGACAGGGGATACGAGCGAGCAGTACTTC

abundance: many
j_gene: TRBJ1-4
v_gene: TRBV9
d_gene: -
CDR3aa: CASSVGQSNEKLFF
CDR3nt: TGTGCCAGCAGCGTTGGACAGAGTAATGAAAAACTGTTTTTT

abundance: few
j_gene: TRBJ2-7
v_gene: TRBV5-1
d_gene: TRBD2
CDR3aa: CASSAGGVYEQYF
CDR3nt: TGCGCCAGCAGCGCCGGGGGGGTGTACGAGCAGTACTTC

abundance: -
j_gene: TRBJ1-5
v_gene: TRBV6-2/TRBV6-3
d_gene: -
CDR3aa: CASLERGGALAPQHF
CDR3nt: TGTGCCAGCTTAGAACGTGGAGGAGCCCTTGCGCCCCAGCATTTT

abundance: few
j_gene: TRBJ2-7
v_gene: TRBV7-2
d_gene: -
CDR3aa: CASSLVPAGYSYEQYF
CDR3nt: TGTGCCAGCAGCTTAGTCCCAGCGGGTTACTCCTACGAGCAGTACTTC

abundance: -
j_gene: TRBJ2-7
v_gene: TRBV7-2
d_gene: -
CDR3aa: CASSLPGVGYEQYF
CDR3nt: TGTGCCAGCAGCTTACCAGGGGTAGGCTACGAGCAGTACTTC

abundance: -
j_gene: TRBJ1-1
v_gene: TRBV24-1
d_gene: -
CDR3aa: CANSEQGSTEAFF
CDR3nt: TGTGCCAACAGTGAACAGGGAAGCACTGAAGCTTTCTTT

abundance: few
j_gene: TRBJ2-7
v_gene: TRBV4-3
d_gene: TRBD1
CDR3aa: CASSQSTGGKQYF
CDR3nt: TGCGCCAGCAGCCAGTCCACAGGGGGGAAGCAGTACTTC

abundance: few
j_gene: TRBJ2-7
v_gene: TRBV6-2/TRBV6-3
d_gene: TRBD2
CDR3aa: CASRRTSGGSYEQYF
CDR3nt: TGTGCCAGCAGACGGACTAGCGGGGGTAGCTACGAGCAGTACTTC

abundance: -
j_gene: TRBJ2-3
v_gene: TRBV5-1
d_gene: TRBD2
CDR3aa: CASSFTGGPTDTQYF
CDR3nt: TGCGCCAGCAGCTTTACGGGGGGACCCACAGATACGCAGTATTTT

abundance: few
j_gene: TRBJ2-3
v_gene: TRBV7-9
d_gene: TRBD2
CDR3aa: CASSLQSGTSTDTQYF
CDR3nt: TGTGCCAGCAGCTTACAATCTGGGACTAGTACAGATACGCAGTATTTT

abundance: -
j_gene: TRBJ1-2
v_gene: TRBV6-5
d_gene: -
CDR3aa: CASSYRHGGYGYTF
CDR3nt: TGTGCCAGCAGTTACCGGCATGGGGGCTATGGCTACACCTTC

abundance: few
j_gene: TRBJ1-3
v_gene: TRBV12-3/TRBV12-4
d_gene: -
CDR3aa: CASRGFSPTGNTIYF
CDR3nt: TGTGCCAGCAGGGGGTTTTCTCCTACCGGAAACACCATATATTTT

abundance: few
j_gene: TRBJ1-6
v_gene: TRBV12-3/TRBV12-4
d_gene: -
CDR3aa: CASSINSYNSPLHF
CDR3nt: TGTGCCAGCAGCATAAACTCCTATAATTCACCCCTCCACTTT

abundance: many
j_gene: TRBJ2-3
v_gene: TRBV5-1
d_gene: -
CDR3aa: CASSLISGADTQYF
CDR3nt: TGCGCCAGCAGCTTGATTTCGGGCGCAGATACGCAGTATTTT

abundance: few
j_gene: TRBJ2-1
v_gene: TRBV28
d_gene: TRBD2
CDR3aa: CASRTTSGDLKQFF
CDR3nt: TGTGCCAGCAGAACGACTAGCGGGGACCTTAAGCAGTTCTTC

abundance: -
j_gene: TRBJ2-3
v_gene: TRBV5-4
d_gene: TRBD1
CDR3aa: CATGTGADTQYF
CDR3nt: TGTGCCACCGGGACAGGGGCAGATACGCAGTATTTT

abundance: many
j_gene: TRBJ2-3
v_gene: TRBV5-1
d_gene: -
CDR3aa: CASSRTQDGTQYF
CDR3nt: TGCGCCAGCAGCCGCACACAAGACGGAACGCAGTATTTT

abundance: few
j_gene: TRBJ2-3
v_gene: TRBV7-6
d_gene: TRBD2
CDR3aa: CASSTLTSGAITDTQYF
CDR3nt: TGTGCCAGCAGCACCCTGACTAGCGGGGCTATCACAGATACGCAGTATTTT

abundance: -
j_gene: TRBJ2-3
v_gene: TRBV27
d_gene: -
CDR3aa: CASSRPWPWQQSTDTQYF
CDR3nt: TGTGCCAGCAGCCGTCCCTGGCCTTGGCAGCAATCCACAGATACGCAGTATTTT

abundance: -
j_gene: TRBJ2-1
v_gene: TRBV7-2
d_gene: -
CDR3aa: CASSSGHRVGNEQFF
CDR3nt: TGTGCCAGCAGCTCGGGACACAGGGTTGGGAATGAGCAGTTCTTC

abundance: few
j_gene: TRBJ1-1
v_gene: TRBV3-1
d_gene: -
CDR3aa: CASSRGGKNTEAFF
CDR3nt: TGTGCCAGCAGCCGCGGGGGCAAGAACACTGAAGCTTTCTTT

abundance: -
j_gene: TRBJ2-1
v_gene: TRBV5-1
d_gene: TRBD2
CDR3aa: CASSLTSGGAHNEQFF
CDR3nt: TGCGCCAGCAGCTTAACTAGCGGGGGGGCCCACAATGAGCAGTTCTTC

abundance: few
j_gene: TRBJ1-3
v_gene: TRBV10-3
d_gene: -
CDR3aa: CAISESGGNSGNTIYF
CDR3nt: TGTGCCATCAGTGAGTCCGGGGGAAACTCTGGAAACACCATATATTTT

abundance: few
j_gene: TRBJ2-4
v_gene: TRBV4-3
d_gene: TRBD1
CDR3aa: CASSQGPGTDKNIQYF
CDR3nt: TGCGCCAGCAGCCAAGGCCCAGGGACAGATAAAAACATTCAGTACTTC

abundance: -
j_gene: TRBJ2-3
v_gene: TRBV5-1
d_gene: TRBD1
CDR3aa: CASSVAPDREADTQYF
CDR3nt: TGCGCCAGCAGCGTGGCCCCGGACAGGGAGGCAGATACGCAGTATTTT

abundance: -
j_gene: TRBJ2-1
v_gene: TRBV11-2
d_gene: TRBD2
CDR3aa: CASSPWEGLAGAISTDEQFF
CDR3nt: TGTGCCAGCAGCCCGTGGGAGGGACTAGCGGGAGCAATAAGCACGGATGAGCAGTTCTTC

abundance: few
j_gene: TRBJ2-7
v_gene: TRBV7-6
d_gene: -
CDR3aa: CASSPQQGYEQYF
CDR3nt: TGTGCCAGCTCACCACAACAGGGCTACGAGCAGTACTTC

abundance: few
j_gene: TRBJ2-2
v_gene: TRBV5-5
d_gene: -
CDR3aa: CASSIQWAANTGELFF
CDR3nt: TGTGCCAGCAGCATCCAGTGGGCAGCCAACACCGGGGAGCTGTTTTTT

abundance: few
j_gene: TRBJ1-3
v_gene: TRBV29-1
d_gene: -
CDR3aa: CSVVGPPTDTSGNTIYF
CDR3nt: TGCAGCGTTGTTGGACCCCCCACGGACACTTCTGGAAACACCATATATTTT

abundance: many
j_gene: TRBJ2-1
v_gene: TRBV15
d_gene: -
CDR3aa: CATSGHKQEQFF
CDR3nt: TGTGCCACCAGCGGACACAAGCAGGAGCAGTTCTTC

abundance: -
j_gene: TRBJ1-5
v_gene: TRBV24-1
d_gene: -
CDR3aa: CATRSNQPQHF
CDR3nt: TGTGCCACCAGAAGCAATCAGCCCCAGCATTTT

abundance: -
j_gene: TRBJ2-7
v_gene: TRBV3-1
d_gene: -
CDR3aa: CASSQGRVYEQYF
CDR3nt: TGTGCCAGCAGCCAAGGCAGGGTCTACGAGCAGTACTTC

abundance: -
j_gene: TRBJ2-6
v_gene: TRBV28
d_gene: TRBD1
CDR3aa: CASSSGTVISGANVLTF
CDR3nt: TGTGCCAGCAGCTCCGGGACAGTCATTTCTGGGGCCAACGTCCTGACTTTC

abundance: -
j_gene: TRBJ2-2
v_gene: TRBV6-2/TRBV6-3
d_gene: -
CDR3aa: CASSYIRPSTGELFF
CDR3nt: TGTGCCAGCAGTTATATAAGGCCCAGCACCGGGGAGCTGTTTTTT

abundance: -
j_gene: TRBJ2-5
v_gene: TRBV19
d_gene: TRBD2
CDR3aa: CASSIGASGGQETQYF
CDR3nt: TGTGCCAGTAGTATTGGGGCTAGCGGGGGGCAAGAGACCCAGTACTTC

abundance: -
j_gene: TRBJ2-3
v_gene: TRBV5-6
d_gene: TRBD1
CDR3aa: CASSLGQGQYF
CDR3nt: TGTGCCAGCAGTTTAGGACAGGGGCAGTATTTT

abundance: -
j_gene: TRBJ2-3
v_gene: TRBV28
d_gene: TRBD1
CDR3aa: CASSFRGRVPDTQYF
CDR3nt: TGTGCCAGCAGTTTCAGGGGGCGAGTTCCAGATACGCAGTATTTT

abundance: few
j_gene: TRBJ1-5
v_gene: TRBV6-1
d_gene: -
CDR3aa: CASSEMRGNQPQHF
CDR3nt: TGTGCCAGCAGTGAAATGCGGGGCAATCAGCCCCAGCATTTT

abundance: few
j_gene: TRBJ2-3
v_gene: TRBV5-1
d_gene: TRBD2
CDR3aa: CASSLGTSGDTDTQYF
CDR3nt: TGCGCCAGCAGCTTAGGTACTAGCGGGGACACAGATACGCAGTATTTT

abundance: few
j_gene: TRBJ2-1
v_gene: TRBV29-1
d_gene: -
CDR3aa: CSVAVAVNNEQFF
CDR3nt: TGCAGCGTTGCCGTCGCTGTAAACAATGAGCAGTTCTTC

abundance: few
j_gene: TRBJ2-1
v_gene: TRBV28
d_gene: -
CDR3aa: CASSFLRTGQFF
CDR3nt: TGTGCCAGCAGTTTCTTAAGGACCGGACAGTTCTTC

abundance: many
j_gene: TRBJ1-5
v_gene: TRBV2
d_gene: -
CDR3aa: CASSEATPRKSQHF
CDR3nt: TGTGCCAGCAGTGAAGCCACTCCTCGAAAGTCGCAGCATTTT

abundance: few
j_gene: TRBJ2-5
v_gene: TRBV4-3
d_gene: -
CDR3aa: CASSQAYLYQETQYF
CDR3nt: TGCGCCAGCAGCCAAGCTTACTTGTACCAAGAGACCCAGTACTTC

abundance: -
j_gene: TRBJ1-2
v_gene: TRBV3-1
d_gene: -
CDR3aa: CASSLQTGGRHGYTF
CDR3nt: TGTGCCAGCAGCCTACAAACGGGGGGGCGGCACGGCTACACCTTC

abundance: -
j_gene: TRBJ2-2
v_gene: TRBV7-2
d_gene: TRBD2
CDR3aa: CASSTKTSGLTGELFF
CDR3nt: TGTGCCAGCAGCACAAAGACTAGCGGACTCACCGGGGAGCTGTTTTTT

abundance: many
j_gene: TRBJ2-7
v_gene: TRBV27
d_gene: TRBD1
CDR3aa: CASSLLGQGRHEQYF
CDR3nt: TGTGCCAGCAGTCTCCTTGGACAGGGGCGCCACGAGCAGTACTTC

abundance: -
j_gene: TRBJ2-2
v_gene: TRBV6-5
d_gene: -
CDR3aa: CASSYSREENTGELFF
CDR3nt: TGTGCCAGCAGTTACTCGAGGGAGGAGAACACCGGGGAGCTGTTTTTT

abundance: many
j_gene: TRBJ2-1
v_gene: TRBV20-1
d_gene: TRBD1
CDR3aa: CSGYRDRGNEQFF
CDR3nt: TGCAGTGGATACCGGGACAGGGGTAATGAGCAGTTCTTC

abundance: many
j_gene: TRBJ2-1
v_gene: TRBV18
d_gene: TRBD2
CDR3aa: CASSPPSSGRGSGEQFF
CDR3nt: TGTGCCAGCTCACCACCGTCTAGCGGGAGGGGTTCGGGTGAGCAGTTCTTC

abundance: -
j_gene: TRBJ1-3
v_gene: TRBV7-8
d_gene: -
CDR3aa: CASSFFPVRGRSGNTIYF
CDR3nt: TGTGCCAGCAGCTTTTTCCCAGTCCGGGGACGCTCTGGAAACACCATATATTTT

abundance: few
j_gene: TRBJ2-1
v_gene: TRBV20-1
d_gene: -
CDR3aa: CSARRDSPGEQFF
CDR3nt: TGCAGTGCTAGAAGGGACTCCCCGGGGGAGCAGTTCTTC

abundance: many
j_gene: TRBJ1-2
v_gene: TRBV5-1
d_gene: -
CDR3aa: CASSPMGRINYGYTF
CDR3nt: TGCGCCAGCAGCCCCATGGGACGGATCAACTATGGCTACACCTTC

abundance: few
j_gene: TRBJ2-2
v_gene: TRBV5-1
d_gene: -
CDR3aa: CASSFSQPDTGELFF
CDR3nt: TGCGCCAGCAGCTTCTCGCAGCCGGACACCGGGGAGCTGTTTTTT

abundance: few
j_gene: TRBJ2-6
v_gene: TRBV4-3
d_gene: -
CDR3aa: CASSRSDSFYSGANVLTF
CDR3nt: TGCGCCAGCAGCCGATCAGACAGCTTTTACTCTGGGGCCAACGTCCTGACTTTC